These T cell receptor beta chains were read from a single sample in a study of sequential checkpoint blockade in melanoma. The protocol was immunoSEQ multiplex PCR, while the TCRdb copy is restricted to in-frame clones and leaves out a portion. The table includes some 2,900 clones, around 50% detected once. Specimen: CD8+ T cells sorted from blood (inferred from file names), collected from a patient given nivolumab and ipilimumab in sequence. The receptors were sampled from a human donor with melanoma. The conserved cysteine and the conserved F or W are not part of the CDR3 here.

cdr3_aa: ASSWGGEQY
v_call: TRBV11-3
j_call: TRBJ2-7

cdr3_aa: ATSREGVTGTNEKLF
v_call: TRBV15
j_call: TRBJ1-4

cdr3_aa: ASSLEIQGYEQY
v_call: TRBV28
j_call: .

cdr3_aa: ASSLGGGIIDTQY
v_call: TRBV7-9
j_call: TRBJ2-3

cdr3_aa: ASSTTGSSPYGYT
v_call: TRBV6-4
j_call: TRBJ1-2

cdr3_aa: ASSEGTSGKSDTQY
v_call: TRBV10-1
j_call: TRBJ2-3

cdr3_aa: ASSPFTGLSGEQF
v_call: TRBV7-8
j_call: TRBJ2-1

cdr3_aa: ASSRLTSGGIYNEQF
v_call: TRBV10-1
j_call: TRBJ2-1

cdr3_aa: ASSIPGTGDNEQF
v_call: TRBV19
j_call: TRBJ2-1

cdr3_aa: ASSYFRGANYGYT
v_call: TRBV6-5
j_call: TRBJ1-2

cdr3_aa: ASMLAGSSYEQY
v_call: TRBV27
j_call: TRBJ2-7

cdr3_aa: ATSRDDPGEQY
v_call: TRBV15
j_call: TRBJ2-7

cdr3_aa: ASSLHQGPTGELF
v_call: TRBV7-8
j_call: TRBJ2-2

cdr3_aa: ASSLTGGGTEAF
v_call: TRBV5-1
j_call: TRBJ1-1

cdr3_aa: ASSLTGSTNEKLF
v_call: TRBV6-1
j_call: TRBJ1-4

cdr3_aa: ASSVGQGWNEQY
v_call: TRBV9
j_call: TRBJ2-7

cdr3_aa: ASSVEAGGNYEQF
v_call: TRBV6-5
j_call: TRBJ2-1

cdr3_aa: ASSEIAGSSYNEQF
v_call: TRBV25-1
j_call: TRBJ2-1

cdr3_aa: ASSPSGGAGDTQY
v_call: TRBV7-2
j_call: TRBJ2-3

cdr3_aa: ASSESGGLADQETQY
v_call: TRBV10-2
j_call: TRBJ2-5

cdr3_aa: ASSEAASGPDNEQF
v_call: TRBV2
j_call: TRBJ2-1

cdr3_aa: ASSLGRQPLYGYT
v_call: TRBV7-9
j_call: TRBJ1-2

cdr3_aa: ASSFAGTGDEQY
v_call: TRBV13
j_call: TRBJ2-7

cdr3_aa: SARQFPEQY
v_call: TRBV20-1
j_call: TRBJ2-7

cdr3_aa: AIAPYGTGGYEQY
v_call: TRBV2
j_call: TRBJ2-7